This TCR beta chain was recorded in a study of identifying expanded T cells in peripheral blood. Study results and limitations: Approximately two-week clone count variance significantly increased as total template count grew.

Libraries were prepared by immunoSEQ multiplex PCR; TCRdb keeps only in-frame clonotypes and omits some of them. In the table there are some 120,000 clones, around 84% of which are singletons. V lost 2 bases, J lost 6 bases, and 13 bases lay in between. This CDR3 is built from 14 residues. Germline CDR1 is KGHSH and CDR2 is LQKENI. Turning to this clone: Its cognate antigen is unknown.

The TCR originated in a person aged 18 to 70 in good health. The sequenced sample was blood. This chain links TRBV18 with TRBJ1-1; D is uncertain. CDR3 nucleotide sequence: TGTGCCAGCTCACCAAACGGGCAGTCCCCTGAAGCTTTCTTT. It codes for CASSPNGQSPEAFF.